This T cell receptor (beta chain) appears in the sequencing data of a study of T cell repertoires in cytomegalovirus infection. Concerning this clonotype: The antigen remains undetermined.

The CDR3 extends over 13 amino acids. Germline CDR1 is SEHNR and CDR2 is FQNEAQ (reference sequence). V shed 1 base and J shed 5 bases, with 8 bases lying between them. TCRdb fed the reads into MiXCR, producing one record per CDR3 protein. The sample lists around 78,000 distinct CDR3 sequences; around 25% were seen once. The chain has TRBV7-9 and TRBJ1-2; no reliable D call. Sequenced material: CD8+ T cells from cultured PBMCs, taken from culture after CMV antigen stimulation. The receptor was derived from a human donor in good health (CMV status not recorded). Some clones in this sample may be carry-over from other donors' samples. Written as DNA, the CDR3 is TGTGCCAGCAGCTTAGAACAGCTTTATGGCTACACCTTC. It translates to CASSLEQLYGYTF.